This T cell receptor beta chain was sequenced for a study of CD8 T cells in ankylosing spondylitis. Study outcomes and limitations: Peripheral blood held disease-linked clones only at relatively low frequency, and these were CD8+. Ankylosing spondylitis blood seemed to carry a telltale TCR beta motif made of several highly homologous variants.

A quantitative 5'-RACE method, one with molecular barcodes, was used to make TCR beta libraries. TCRdb reprocessed the 5' RACE reads via MiXCR and lists one record per CDR3 protein. The table has around 890,000 distinct CDR3 sequences, 10% to 15% seen once. A word on this clonotype: Its target is unknown.

V was pared by 4 bases and J by 4 bases, with 14 bases between. From germline, CDR1 is DFQATT and CDR2 SNEGSKA (reference sequence). The CDR3 spans 14 residues. The V and J genes are TRBV20-1 and TRBJ2-1, with no clear D. Sequencing input: blood, either unsorted or a sorted T cell fraction (not recorded which). The receptor was derived from a male donor with ankylosing spondylitis. The CDR3 reads CSAKDDMGYNEQFF. The CDR3 DNA reads TGCAGTGCTAAGGACGATATGGGATACAATGAGCAGTTCTTC.